This passage covers 2 T cell receptor beta chains from one sample sequenced in a study of blood T cell repertoires in COVID-19. Here immunoSEQ multiplex PCR was the method, and the copy in TCRdb shows in-frame clones only, minus some. The sample has over 150,000 clones; over 75% are singletons. The sequencing sample was made of peripheral blood. The receptor set was obtained from a man aged 65 to 79 with acute or convalescent COVID-19.

The J gene is TRBJ2-7, the V gene TRBV28, with 8 bases that match TRBD1. This CDR3 region has 16 residues. Germline loops: CDR1 MDHEN, CDR2 SYDVKM. With V trimmed by 8 bases and J by 2 bases, 14 bases remained unmatched. The CDR3 bases are TGTGCCAGCGGGTTCTCTCTAGGACAGGGCACCTACGAGCAGTACTTC. It is translated as CASGFSLGQGTYEQYF.

The chain employs TRBV10-3 and TRBJ2-5, with TRBD2 as a possible D gene (6 bases). Germline V gene lookup returns CDR1 ENHRY and CDR2 SYGVKD. The V end lost 10 bases, the J end lost 5 bases, and 29 bases lay between the germline ends. This CDR3 comprises 17 residues. CDR3 coding DNA: TGTGCCACCCTGGCGGGGTTGGGCAGGGCCGATTACGAGACCCAGTACTTC. Translated: CATLAGLGRADYETQYF.